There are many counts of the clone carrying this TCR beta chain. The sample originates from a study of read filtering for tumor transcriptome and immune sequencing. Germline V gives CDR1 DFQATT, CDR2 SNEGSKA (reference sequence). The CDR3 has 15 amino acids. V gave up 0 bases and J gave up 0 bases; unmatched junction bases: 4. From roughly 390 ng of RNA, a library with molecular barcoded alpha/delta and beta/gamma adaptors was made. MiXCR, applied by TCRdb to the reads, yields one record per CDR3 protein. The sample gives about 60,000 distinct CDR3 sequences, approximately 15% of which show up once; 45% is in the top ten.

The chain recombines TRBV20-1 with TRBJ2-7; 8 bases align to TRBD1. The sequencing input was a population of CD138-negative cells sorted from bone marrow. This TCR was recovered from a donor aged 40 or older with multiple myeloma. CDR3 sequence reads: CSARDLGQASYEQYF. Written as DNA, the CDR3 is TGCAGTGCTAGAGATCTGGGACAGGCCTCCTACGAGCAGTACTTC.